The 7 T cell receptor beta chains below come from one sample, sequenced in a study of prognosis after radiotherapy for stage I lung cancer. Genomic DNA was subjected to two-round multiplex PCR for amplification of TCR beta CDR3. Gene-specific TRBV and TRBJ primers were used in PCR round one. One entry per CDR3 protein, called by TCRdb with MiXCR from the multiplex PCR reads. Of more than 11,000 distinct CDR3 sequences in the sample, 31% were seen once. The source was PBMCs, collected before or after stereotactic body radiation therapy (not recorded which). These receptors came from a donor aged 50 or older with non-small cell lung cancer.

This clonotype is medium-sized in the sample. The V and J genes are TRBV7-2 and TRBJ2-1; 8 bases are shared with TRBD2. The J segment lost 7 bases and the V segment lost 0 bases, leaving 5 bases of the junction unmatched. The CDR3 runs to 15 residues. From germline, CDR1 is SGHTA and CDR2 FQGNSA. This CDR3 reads CASSLASGIKNEQFF. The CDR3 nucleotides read TGTGCCAGCAGCTTAGCTAGCGGGATAAAGAATGAGCAGTTCTTC.

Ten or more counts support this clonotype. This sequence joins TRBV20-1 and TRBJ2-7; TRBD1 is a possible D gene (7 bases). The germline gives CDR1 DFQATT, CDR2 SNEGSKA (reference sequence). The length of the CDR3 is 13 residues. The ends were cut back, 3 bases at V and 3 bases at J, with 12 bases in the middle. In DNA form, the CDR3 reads TGCAGTGCTAGTTGGCAGGGGGGCTACGAGCAGTACTTC. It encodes CSASWQGGYEQYF.

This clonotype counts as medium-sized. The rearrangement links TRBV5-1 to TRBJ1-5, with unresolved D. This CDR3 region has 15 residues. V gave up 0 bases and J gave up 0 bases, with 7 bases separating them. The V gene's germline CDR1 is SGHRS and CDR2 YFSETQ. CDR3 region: CASSLVGSSNQPQHF. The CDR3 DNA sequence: TGCGCCAGCAGCTTGGTCGGTAGTAGCAATCAGCCCCAGCATTTT.

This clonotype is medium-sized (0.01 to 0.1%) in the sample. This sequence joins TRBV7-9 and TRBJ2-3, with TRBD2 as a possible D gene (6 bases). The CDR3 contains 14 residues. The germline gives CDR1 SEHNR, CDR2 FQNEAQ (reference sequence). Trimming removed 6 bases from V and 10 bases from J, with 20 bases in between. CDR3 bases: TGTGCCAGCAGTCCCGAGCGGGCCCAGGGTTCGCAGTATTTT. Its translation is CASSPERAQGSQYF. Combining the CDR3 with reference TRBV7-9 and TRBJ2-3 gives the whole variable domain DTGVSQNPRHKITKRGQNVTFRCDPISEHNRLYWYRQTLGQGPEFLTYFQNEAQLEKSRLLSDRFSAERPKGSFSTLEIQRTEQGDSAMYLCASSPERAQGSQYFGPGTRLTVL.

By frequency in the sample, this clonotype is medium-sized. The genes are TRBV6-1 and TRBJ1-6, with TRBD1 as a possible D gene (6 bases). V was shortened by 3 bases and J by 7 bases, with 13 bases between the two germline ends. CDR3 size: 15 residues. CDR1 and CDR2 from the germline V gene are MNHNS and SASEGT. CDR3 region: CASSEIGTPNSPLHF. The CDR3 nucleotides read TGTGCCAGCAGTGAGATCGGGACACCCAATTCACCCCTCCACTTT.

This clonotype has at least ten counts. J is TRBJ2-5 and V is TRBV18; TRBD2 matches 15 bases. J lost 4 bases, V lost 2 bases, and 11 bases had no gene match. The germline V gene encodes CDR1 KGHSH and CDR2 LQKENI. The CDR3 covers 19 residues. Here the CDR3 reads CASSPSPGLAGGPGETQYF. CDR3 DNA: TGTGCCAGCTCACCAAGTCCCGGACTAGCGGGAGGGCCCGGAGAGACCCAGTACTTC.

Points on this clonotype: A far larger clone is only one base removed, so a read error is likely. CDR3 in DNA: TGTGCCAGCCGGGTCCAGCTCAATTCACCCATCCACTTT. As protein: CASRVQLNSPIHF. The chain has TRBV6-4 and TRBJ1-6; D uncertain. CDR1 and CDR2 (germline): MRHNA, SNTAGT. The CDR3 is made up of 13 amino acids.